This is a list of T cell receptor beta chains from one sample in a study of yellow fever vaccine responses in identical twins. Each CDR3 protein gets one entry after TCRdb re-called the RT-PCR reads with MiXCR. The sample consists of approximately 10,000 distinct CDR3 sequences, 70% to 85% of them appearing once. Sequenced material: T cells from blood (PBMCs), unsorted or a sorted subset (not recorded which), taken before or after yellow fever vaccination (not recorded which). These receptors originate from a woman under 30 who received the yellow fever vaccine. Both conserved end residues are part of each CDR3. D genes are given only for firm matches. Clone size is stated in some rows and not others, as once, few, many or a class when expanded.

cdr3_aa cdr3_nt v_call clone_size d_call j_call
CASSLTSGDYNEQFF TGTGCCAGCAGTTTGACTAGCGGAGACTACAATGAGCAGTTCTTC TRBV6-5 NA TRBD2 TRBJ2-1
CSAAVGLAGYNEQFF TGCAGTGCCGCAGTGGGACTAGCGGGTTACAATGAGCAGTTCTTC TRBV20-1 NA TRBD2 TRBJ2-1
CSVDVGAYGYTF TGCAGCGTTGACGTGGGTGCCTATGGCTACACCTTC TRBV29-1 NA NA TRBJ1-2
CASSSTGGNQPQHF TGTGCCAGCAGCTCAACAGGGGGGAATCAGCCCCAGCATTTT TRBV7-1 NA TRBD1 TRBJ1-5
CASSPFRPTTRYEQYF TGTGCCAGCTCACCCTTCCGTCCGACTACTCGCTACGAGCAGTACTTC TRBV18 few NA TRBJ2-7
CASSWTSGEETQYF TGTGCCAGCAGCTGGACTAGCGGGGAAGAGACCCAGTACTTC TRBV12-3/TRBV12-4 NA TRBD2 TRBJ2-5
CASSSTSGDSTDTQYF TGTGCCAGCAGCTCGACTAGCGGGGATAGCACAGATACGCAGTATTTT TRBV5-6 NA TRBD2 TRBJ2-3
CASGPPSGAYNEQFF TGTGCCAGCGGGCCCCCTAGCGGGGCTTACAATGAGCAGTTCTTC TRBV11-3 NA TRBD2 TRBJ2-1
CASSPRQGNQPQHF TGCGCCAGCAGCCCCCGACAGGGGAATCAGCCCCAGCATTTT TRBV4-1 few TRBD1 TRBJ1-5
CATSDYWDSYNEQFF TGTGCCACCAGTGATTACTGGGACAGCTACAATGAGCAGTTCTTC TRBV24-1 NA TRBD1 TRBJ2-1
CASSQVSLSTDTQYF TGTGCCAGCAGCCAAGTTTCGCTTAGCACAGATACGCAGTATTTT TRBV3-1 once NA TRBJ2-3
CASSLYRGSSTEAFF TGTGCCAGCAGTTTATACAGGGGCTCGAGCACTGAAGCTTTCTTT TRBV28 NA TRBD1 TRBJ1-1
CASSFGVSYEQYF TGTGCCAGCAGTTTTGGGGTCTCCTACGAGCAGTACTTC TRBV12-3/TRBV12-4 NA NA TRBJ2-7
CATSDVKFPGELFF TGTGCCACCAGTGATGTTAAATTCCCCGGGGAGCTGTTTTTT TRBV24-1 NA NA TRBJ2-2
CASSFSPFEGDTQYF TGTGCCAGCAGTTTTTCTCCCTTCGAGGGGGATACGCAGTATTTT TRBV27 NA NA TRBJ2-3
CASSTGEGPTYEQYF TGTGCCAGCAGCACCGGAGAGGGGCCCACCTACGAGCAGTACTTC TRBV7-9 NA NA TRBJ2-7
CASSLGQGREKLFF TGTGCCAGCAGCCTGGGACAGGGCCGTGAAAAACTGTTTTTT TRBV7-9 NA TRBD1 TRBJ1-4
CASSVASF TGTGCCAGCAGCGTAGCGAGCTTC TRBV21-1 NA NA TRBJ2-5
CASSLRQGALPSYNEQFF TGTGCCAGCAGCTTACGACAGGGGGCTCTCCCCTCCTACAATGAGCAGTTCTTC TRBV7-3 once TRBD1 TRBJ2-1
CASSPLGGKNTEAFF TGTGCCAGCAGCCCTTTGGGAGGAAAGAACACTGAAGCTTTCTTT TRBV7-9 NA NA TRBJ1-1
CASSSNRDPHRTGELFF TGTGCCAGCAGTTCAAACCGGGACCCCCATAGGACCGGGGAGCTGTTTTTT TRBV27 NA NA TRBJ2-2
CASSSGDAQPQHF TGTGCCAGCAGCTCCGGGGACGCTCAGCCCCAGCATTTT TRBV11-1 NA NA TRBJ1-5
CASSDSGPRTDTQYF TGCGCCAGCAGTGATTCCGGACCTCGCACAGATACGCAGTATTTT TRBV10-1 NA NA TRBJ2-3
CASSDGDSPYGYTF TGTGCCAGCAGCGACGGGGACAGCCCCTATGGCTACACCTTC TRBV11-1 NA TRBD1 TRBJ1-2
CASSLVWSGTIQETQYF TGTGCCAGCAGCTTGGTGTGGTCAGGGACCATCCAAGAGACCCAGTACTTC TRBV11-2 NA NA TRBJ2-5
CASSEGQGEAFF TGTGCCAGCAGCGAAGGACAGGGTGAAGCTTTCTTT TRBV9 NA TRBD1 TRBJ1-1
CASSLGVSSYNEQFF TGTGCCAGCAGCTTGGGGGTTAGTTCCTACAATGAGCAGTTCTTC TRBV7-3 NA NA TRBJ2-1
CASSPPTYNEQFF TGTGCCAGCTCACCACCAACCTACAATGAGCAGTTCTTC TRBV18 NA NA TRBJ2-1
CASSEVGAPNEQFF TGTGCCAGCAGTGAGGTGGGGGCCCCAAATGAGCAGTTCTTC TRBV2 NA NA TRBJ2-1
CASSAGQGDTDTQYF TGTGCCAGCAGTGCGGGACAGGGGGACACAGATACGCAGTATTTT TRBV12-3/TRBV12-4 NA TRBD1 TRBJ2-3
CASSLNGNIQYF TGTGCCAGCAGCCTTAATGGAAACATTCAGTACTTC TRBV28 NA NA TRBJ2-4
CASMGQDRGPNTGELFF TGTGCCAGTATGGGGCAAGACAGGGGACCGAACACCGGGGAGCTGTTTTTT TRBV19 NA TRBD1 TRBJ2-2
CASTADISYEQYF TGTGCCAGCACGGCCGATATCTCCTACGAGCAGTACTTC TRBV7-9 few NA TRBJ2-7
CASSSLLPEAFF TGTGCCAGCAGCTCCCTCTTGCCTGAAGCTTTCTTT TRBV7-9 few NA TRBJ1-1
CASNTITDTQYF TGTGCCAGCAATACCATCACAGATACGCAGTATTTT TRBV28 NA NA TRBJ2-3
CASSPGLGGLTDTQYF TGTGCCAGCAGCCCCGGTTTGGGGGGGCTCACAGATACGCAGTATTTT TRBV11-3 NA NA TRBJ2-3
CASSSSGGSYNEQFF TGTGCCAGCAGCAGTAGCGGGGGCTCCTACAATGAGCAGTTCTTC TRBV11-3 NA TRBD2 TRBJ2-1
CASSQETFSSYNEQFF TGTGCCAGCAGCCAAGAGACGTTCAGCTCCTACAATGAGCAGTTCTTC TRBV3-1 NA NA TRBJ2-1
CASSHEFRQTTSTDTQYF TGTGCCAGCAGCCATGAATTTCGACAGACTACTAGCACAGATACGCAGTATTTT TRBV3-1 once NA TRBJ2-3
CASSVVGTDTQYF TGTGCCAGCAGCGTAGTGGGAACAGATACGCAGTATTTT TRBV9 NA NA TRBJ2-3
CASSFRQGYIRSYEQYF TGTGCCAGCAGTTTCAGGCAGGGTTATATTCGTTCCTACGAGCAGTACTTC TRBV12-3/TRBV12-4 NA NA TRBJ2-7
CATQQGVQNTEAFF TGTGCCACCCAACAGGGGGTTCAGAACACTGAAGCTTTCTTT TRBV12-3/TRBV12-4 NA TRBD1 TRBJ1-1
CASSQVTANEQFF TGCGCCAGCAGCCAAGTAACAGCAAATGAGCAGTTCTTC TRBV4-1 few NA TRBJ2-1
CASSVDRYNEQFF TGTGCCAGCAGCGTAGATCGGTACAATGAGCAGTTCTTC TRBV9 NA NA TRBJ2-1
CASSQDGYGGRTQYF TGTGCCAGCAGCCAAGATGGTTACGGTGGCCGGACCCAGTACTTC TRBV3-1 NA NA TRBJ2-5
CASSKTGELFF TGTGCCAGCAGTAAGACCGGGGAGCTGTTTTTT TRBV12-3/TRBV12-4 NA NA TRBJ2-2
CAISEGLLSYEQYF TGTGCCATCAGTGAGGGACTCCTCTCCTACGAGCAGTACTTC TRBV10-3 NA NA TRBJ2-7
CASSFSGYEAQYF TGTGCCAGCAGTTTTAGCGGGTACGAAGCCCAGTACTTC TRBV12-3/TRBV12-4 NA TRBD2 TRBJ2-5
CASSVDRETSPLHF TGTGCCAGCAGCGTGGACAGGGAGACCTCACCCCTCCACTTT TRBV2 once TRBD1 TRBJ1-6
CSVENEAGHEQFF TGCAGCGTTGAAAATGAGGCGGGCCATGAGCAGTTCTTC TRBV29-1 NA NA TRBJ2-1
CASSGANEQFF TGTGCCAGCAGTGGCGCGAATGAGCAGTTCTTC TRBV25-1 NA NA TRBJ2-1
CASSLASESSYNEQFF TGTGCCAGCAGCTTAGCCAGCGAGAGCTCCTACAATGAGCAGTTCTTC TRBV13 NA NA TRBJ2-1
CASTHRRNEQYF TGTGCCAGCACCCACAGGAGGAACGAGCAGTACTTC TRBV6-2/TRBV6-3 NA NA TRBJ2-7
CASSVGLAGFKDTQYF TGCGCCAGCAGCGTAGGACTAGCGGGGTTTAAAGATACGCAGTATTTT TRBV5-1 NA TRBD2 TRBJ2-3
CASNGQAHETQYF TGTGCCAGCAACGGACAGGCACACGAGACCCAGTACTTC TRBV2 NA TRBD1 TRBJ2-5
CASSYPGTDAEAFF TGTGCCAGCAGTTACCCCGGGACGGACGCTGAAGCTTTCTTT TRBV6-2/TRBV6-3 NA NA TRBJ1-1
CASSPRGGRNSPLHF TGTGCCAGCAGCCCCCGCGGGGGCCGGAATTCACCCCTCCACTTT TRBV11-2 few NA TRBJ1-6
CASSLRATSGYTTDTQYF TGTGCCAGCAGCTTAAGGGCGACTAGCGGGTATACCACAGATACGCAGTATTTT TRBV7-9 NA TRBD2 TRBJ2-3
CASRQSGTGREAFF TGTGCCAGCAGGCAATCCGGGACAGGGAGGGAAGCTTTCTTT TRBV13 NA TRBD1 TRBJ1-1